What follows describes a single T cell receptor beta chain. The data were obtained in a study of cytomegalovirus exposure and HLA in healthy donors. From germline, CDR1 is SGHRS and CDR2 YFSETQ. The CDR3 contains 15 residues. V lost 0 bases and J lost 10, with 17 bases in between. Use of 60 Vbeta and 13 Jbeta primers characterized the PCR. Here immunoSEQ multiplex PCR was the method, and the copy in TCRdb shows in-frame clones only, minus some. The data contain 150,000 to 200,000 clones, roughly 74% of them singletons. This receptor was taken from a young woman in good health and CMV-seropositive. The V call is TRBV5-1, the J call TRBJ2-1; D might be TRBD1 (6 bases). Sequencing was carried out using PBMCs. The CDR3: CASSLELTGIGEQFF. The CDR3 DNA reads as TGCGCCAGCAGCTTGGAACTCACAGGGATTGGGGAGCAGTTCTTC.